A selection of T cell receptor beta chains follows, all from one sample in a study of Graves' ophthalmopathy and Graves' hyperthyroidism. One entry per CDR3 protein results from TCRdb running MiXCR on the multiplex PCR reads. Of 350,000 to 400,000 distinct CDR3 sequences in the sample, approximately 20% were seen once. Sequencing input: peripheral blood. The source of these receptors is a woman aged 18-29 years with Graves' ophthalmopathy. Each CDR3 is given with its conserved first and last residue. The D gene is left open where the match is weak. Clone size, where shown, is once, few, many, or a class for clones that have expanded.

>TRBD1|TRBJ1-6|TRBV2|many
TGTGCCAGCAGGGGACAGGGTGTCGATTCACCCCTCCACTTT
CASRGQGVDSPLHF
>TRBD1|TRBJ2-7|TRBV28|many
TGTGCCAGCAGTTTCGACAGGGAAGTCTACGAGCAGTACTTC
CASSFDREVYEQYF
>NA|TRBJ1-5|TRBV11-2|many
TGTGCCAGCAGCTTTGAACGGGGAACGGCGAGCAATCAGCCCCAGCATTTT
CASSFERGTASNQPQHF
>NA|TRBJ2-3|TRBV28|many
TGTGCCAGCAGTCCTATTTTTACAGGCACAGATACGCAGTATTTT
CASSPIFTGTDTQYF
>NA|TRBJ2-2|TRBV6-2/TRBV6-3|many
TGTGCCAGCGCGGGGACCGGGGAGCTGTTTTTT
CASAGTGELFF
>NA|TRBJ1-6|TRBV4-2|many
TGTGCCAGCAGCCAGCCCAATTCACCCCTCCACTTT
CASSQPNSPLHF
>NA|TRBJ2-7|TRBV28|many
TGTGCCAGCACGAGTACTCCCTACGAGCAGTACTTC
CASTSTPYEQYF
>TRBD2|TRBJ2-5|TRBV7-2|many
TGTGCCAGCAGCTTACTGGGGGGGGAGCAAGAGACCCAGTACTTC
CASSLLGGEQETQYF
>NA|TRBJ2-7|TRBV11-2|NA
TGTGCCAGCAGCTTAGAAACAGGGTTAATCTACGAGCAGTACTTC
CASSLETGLIYEQYF
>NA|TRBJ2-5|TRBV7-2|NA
TGTGCCAGTCGGCGAGTCAGCCAAGAGACCCAGTACTTC
CASRRVSQETQYF
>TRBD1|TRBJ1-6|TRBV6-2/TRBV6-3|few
TGTGCCAGCAGTCAACTCGGGGGACAGGGTCGAGGTTCACCCCTCCACTTT
CASSQLGGQGRGSPLHF
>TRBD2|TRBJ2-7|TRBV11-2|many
TGTGCCAGCAGCTTAATACCTAGCGGGACAACCTACGAGCAGTACTTC
CASSLIPSGTTYEQYF
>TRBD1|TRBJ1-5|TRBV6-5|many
TGTGCCAGCAGTTACGGACAGGGCGGGAATCAGCCCCAGCATTTT
CASSYGQGGNQPQHF
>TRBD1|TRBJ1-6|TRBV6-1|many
TGTGCCAGCAGCTCCACAGGGGATAGTTCACCCCTCCACTTT
CASSSTGDSSPLHF
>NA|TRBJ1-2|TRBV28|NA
TGTGCCAGCGGGATGATTTCTGTAGCTAACTATGGCTACACCTTC
CASGMISVANYGYTF
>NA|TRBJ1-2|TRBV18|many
TGTGCCAGCTCACCACGGTCCGGTTATGGCTACACCTTC
CASSPRSGYGYTF
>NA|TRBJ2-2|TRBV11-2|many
TGTGCCAGCAGCCGAATCCGAGGGGGAGGTAACACCGGGGAGCTGTTTTTT
CASSRIRGGGNTGELFF
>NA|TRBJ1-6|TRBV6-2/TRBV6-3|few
TGTGCCAGCAGTTACGAAGCGAATTCACCCCTCCACTTT
CASSYEANSPLHF
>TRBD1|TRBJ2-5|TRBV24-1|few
TGTGCCACCAGTCCGAGACAGGGGAGTGGAGAGACCCAGTACTTC
CATSPRQGSGETQYF
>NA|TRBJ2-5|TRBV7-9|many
TGTGCCAGCAGCTTTAACAGGGTGCAAGAGACCCAGTACTTC
CASSFNRVQETQYF
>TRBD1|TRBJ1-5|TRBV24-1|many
TGTGCCACCAGTGACCTTGACAGGGATCAGCCCCAGCATTTT
CATSDLDRDQPQHF
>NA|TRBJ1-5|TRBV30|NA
TGTGCCTGGAGCCTTACAGGATATTATAGCAATCAGCCCCAGCATTTT
CAWSLTGYYSNQPQHF